The rows below give T cell receptor beta chains drawn from one sample of a study of PD-1 blockade in mismatch repair-deficient tumors. Data came from immunoSEQ multiplex PCR; TCRdb stores just in-frame clones and leaves some out. The data contain around 120,000 clones, about 90% of them seen just once; the ten biggest clones take up about an eighth. The sequencing used peripheral blood, collected almost 74 weeks after starting pembrolizumab. These receptors all stem from an adult with mismatch repair-deficient cancer. Each CDR3 is given with its conserved first and last residue. The D gene is left open where the match is weak. Clone size is not always given. Where it is, it says once, few, many or a class for expanded clones.

v_call	d_call	j_call	clone_size	cdr3_aa	cdr3_nt
TRBV11-3	.	TRBJ2-3	.	CASSLDRWLRAGATTDTQYF	TGTGCCAGCAGCTTAGATCGGTGGTTGCGGGCAGGGGCCACCACAGATACGCAGTATTTT
TRBV5-1	TRBD1	TRBJ2-1	many	CASSLTDRPYNEQFF	TGCGCCAGCAGCTTAACGGACAGGCCATACAATGAGCAGTTCTTC
TRBV2	TRBD2	TRBJ2-7	.	CASREKLAGKAYEQYF	TGTGCCAGCAGGGAAAAACTAGCGGGGAAAGCCTACGAGCAGTACTTC
TRBV7-9	.	TRBJ2-7	.	CASSYNFYEQYF	TGTGCCAGCAGCTACAACTTCTACGAGCAGTACTTC
TRBV30	TRBD2	TRBJ2-5	.	CAWSILAGQETQYF	TGTGCCTGGAGCATACTAGCGGGACAAGAGACCCAGTACTTC
TRBV4-2	TRBD2	TRBJ2-7	.	CASSQEVWGGDSYEQYF	TGTGCCAGCAGCCAAGAAGTCTGGGGGGGGGACTCCTACGAGCAGTACTTC
TRBV28	TRBD1	TRBJ2-7	few	CASSHWTGATYEQYF	TGTGCCAGCAGTCACTGGACAGGGGCGACCTACGAGCAGTACTTC
TRBV5-1	.	TRBJ2-7	.	CASSLQGGAPFRQYF	TGCGCCAGCAGCTTGCAGGGTGGGGCCCCTTTTAGGCAGTACTTC
TRBV29-1	TRBD2	TRBJ2-7	.	CSVCFDGTSGSYEQYF	TGCAGCGTCTGCTTCGACGGGACTAGCGGGAGTTACGAGCAGTACTTC
TRBV4-1	.	TRBJ2-1	.	CASSQVGGSGERNEQFF	TGCGCCAGCAGCCAAGTAGGGGGTTCGGGAGAAAGGAATGAGCAGTTCTTC
TRBV14	TRBD1	TRBJ2-7	.	CASSQLGQKQSYEQYF	TGTGCCAGCAGCCAATTGGGACAGAAGCAATCCTACGAGCAGTACTTC
TRBV27	.	TRBJ2-7	.	CASSLVGTPYEQYF	TGTGCCAGCAGTTTAGTCGGGACTCCTTACGAGCAGTACTTC
TRBV30	.	TRBJ2-1	.	CACVSETYNEQFF	TGTGCCTGTGTGTCAGAAACCTACAATGAGCAGTTCTTC
TRBV5-8	.	TRBJ2-5	.	CASSLAVIASYQETQYF	TGTGCCAGCAGCTTGGCGGTCATTGCTTCGTACCAAGAGACCCAGTACTTC
TRBV6-4	TRBD1	TRBJ1-2	.	CASSATRATGYYGYTF	TGTGCCAGCAGCGCGACCAGAGCGACAGGGTACTATGGCTACACCTTC
TRBV7-3	TRBD2	TRBJ2-3	.	CASSLGLAGITDTQYF	TGTGCCAGCAGCCTAGGACTAGCGGGAATCACAGATACGCAGTATTTT
TRBV27	TRBD2	TRBJ2-2	.	CASSLLGLAGATGELFF	TGTGCCAGCAGTTTACTCGGGCTAGCGGGAGCCACCGGGGAGCTGTTTTTT
TRBV9	TRBD2	TRBJ2-1	once	CASSGGTSGRYNEQFF	TGTGCCAGCAGCGGGGGGACTAGCGGGAGGTATAATGAGCAGTTCTTC
TRBV2	.	TRBJ2-2	.	CAINRDTGELFF	TGTGCCATCAACAGGGACACCGGGGAGCTGTTTTTT
TRBV5-4	TRBD1	TRBJ1-2	.	CASSTGTAPRGYTF	TGTGCCAGCAGCACTGGGACAGCCCCCAGGGGCTACACCTTC
TRBV4-3	.	TRBJ2-7	.	CASSLPLGGAGQYF	TGCGCCAGCAGCCTTCCCTTGGGGGGCGCGGGGCAGTACTTC
TRBV4-3	TRBD2	TRBJ2-2	once	CASSQVGTSYSTGELFF	TGCGCCAGCAGCCAAGTAGGGACTAGCTATTCCACCGGGGAGCTGTTTTTT
TRBV19	TRBD1	TRBJ2-7	.	CASSTGQEHIYEQYF	TGTGCCAGTAGTACCGGACAGGAGCATATCTACGAGCAGTACTTC
TRBV19	.	TRBJ1-1	.	CASSNPGTTDTEAFF	TGTGCCAGTAGTAACCCCGGGACAACGGACACTGAAGCTTTCTTT
TRBV4-1	TRBD1	TRBJ1-1	few	CASSQQGAEAFF	TGCGCCAGCAGCCAGCAGGGGGCTGAAGCTTTCTTT
TRBV27	TRBD2	TRBJ2-1	.	CASSPGLAGDNEQFF	TGTGCCAGCAGTCCGGGACTAGCGGGGGACAATGAGCAGTTCTTC
TRBV11-1	.	TRBJ1-1	.	CASTTEVNTEAFF	TGTGCCAGCACCACGGAGGTGAACACTGAAGCTTTCTTT
TRBV4-1	TRBD1	TRBJ2-2	.	CASSQRDRYTGELFF	TGCGCCAGCAGCCAAAGGGACAGGTACACCGGGGAGCTGTTTTTT
TRBV13	.	TRBJ2-6	.	CASSLGIPSGANVLTF	TGTGCCAGCAGCTTAGGAATCCCCTCTGGGGCCAACGTCCTGACTTTC
TRBV5-1	TRBD2	TRBJ2-7	.	CASSPSGRLYEQYF	TGCGCCAGCAGTCCTAGCGGGAGACTCTACGAGCAGTACTTC
TRBV9	TRBD2	TRBJ2-1	.	CASSVGLAGHEQFF	TGTGCCAGCAGCGTGGGACTAGCGGGTCATGAGCAGTTCTTC
TRBV30	.	TRBJ1-5	.	CAWATGTQPQHF	TGTGCCTGGGCTACAGGGACTCAGCCCCAGCATTTT
TRBV9	TRBD1	TRBJ2-7	.	CASSFRDRVVYEQYF	TGTGCCAGCAGCTTTAGGGACAGGGTGGTCTACGAGCAGTACTTC
TRBV6-6	.	TRBJ2-5	.	CASSPRGVATQYF	TGTGCCAGCAGCCCCCGAGGCGTTGCGACCCAGTACTTC
TRBV6-1	TRBD1	TRBJ1-2	.	CASSPTGWDGYTF	TGTGCCAGCAGTCCGACAGGGTGGGATGGCTACACCTTC
TRBV7-9	.	TRBJ1-2	.	CASSFSGTLGRLNYGYTF	TGTGCCAGCAGCTTCAGCGGGACTCTGGGGCGACTAAACTATGGCTACACCTTC
TRBV5-6	.	TRBJ2-2	.	CASSSTSGRRPGELFF	TGTGCCAGCAGCTCCACGTCGGGCCGAAGACCCGGGGAGCTGTTTTTT
TRBV5-1	.	TRBJ2-7	.	CASSLRSSYEQYF	TGCGCCAGCAGCTTGCGTTCCTCCTACGAGCAGTACTTC
TRBV2	TRBD1	TRBJ1-1	.	CASSGTGGTEAFF	TGTGCCAGCAGTGGGACAGGGGGCACTGAAGCTTTCTTT
TRBV19	.	TRBJ2-7	once	CASGTSSYEQYF	TGTGCCAGTGGGACATCTTCCTACGAGCAGTACTTC
TRBV5-6	.	TRBJ2-2	.	CASSLAGRVTGELFF	TGTGCCAGCAGCTTGGCCGGAAGGGTTACCGGGGAGCTGTTTTTT